This TCR beta chain came from a study of control samples from healthy donors and cancer patients. TCRdb's copy holds only in-frame clones and misses some; the assay was immunoSEQ multiplex PCR. The data show more than 150,000 clones, 93% seen once. V lost 4 bases to trimming and J lost 14 bases, with 16 bases between them. The CDR3 covers 13 residues. CDR1 and CDR2 from the germline V gene are SGDLS and YYNGEE. The specimen was blood. The sequence came from a man between 50 and 59 years old in good health. J is TRBJ1-6 and V is TRBV9, with no clear D. CDR3 in DNA: TGTGCCAGCAGCCCCCAGGCCATAGGATCCCTCCACTTT. This codes for CASSPQAIGSLHF.